The T cell receptor beta chain under discussion was sequenced for a study of cytomegalovirus exposure and HLA in healthy donors. Researchers ran the PCR with 60 Vbeta and 13 Jbeta primers. Repertoires were generated with immunoSEQ multiplex PCR, while TCRdb's copy carries only in-frame clones and drops some. The sample contains some 150,000 clones, about 75% of which appear only once. Study observations and caveats: Researchers catalogued about 150 TCR beta chains as cytomegalovirus-associated.

The CDR3 is 14 amino acids. The V end was cut by 4 bases, the J end by 3 bases, with 13 bases between. Germline-derived CDR1 and CDR2 are MGHDK and SYGVNS. A remark on this clone: Its target is not known.

The V call is TRBV25-1, the J call TRBJ2-7; TRBD2 might be the D (5 bases). This TCR was recovered from a man in his forties in good health and CMV-seronegative. Sequencing used PBMCs. The CDR3 coding sequence is TGTGCCAGCAGTGCTGACGGAGGAGGCTACGAGCAGTACTTC. Residues: CASSADGGGYEQYF.